The following is a T cell receptor (beta chain) sequence with its context. Its antigen is as yet unknown. This entry belongs to a study of vaccination and CD4 T cells after COVID-19. Study-wide background: The authors used overlapping spike peptides from SARS-CoV-2, HCoV-NL63, HCoV-OC43 and HCoV-229E to stimulate cells.

Noted treatment: roughly 11-day PBMC culture with coronavirus spike peptide pools or control peptides (ViraFEST assay). The CDR3 spans 12 residues. Germline-derived CDR1 and CDR2 are DFQATT and SNEGSKA (reference sequence). The V and J ends lost 5 bases and 1 base respectively, with 8 bases between them. Researchers used the Oncomine TCR Beta short-read assay to sequence DNA from cultured CD4+ T cells. TCRdb re-derived calls from the PCR reads in MiXCR, one entry per CDR3 protein. The sample records approximately 26,000 distinct CDR3 sequences, approximately 44% being singletons. What was sequenced was CD4+ T cells from blood, cultured in vitro. The chain couples TRBV20-1 to TRBJ1-2; D unclear. This TCR was recovered from a human donor who had recovered from COVID-19. CDR3 loop: CSAPPGNYGYTF. Written as DNA, the CDR3 is TGCAGTGCTCCCCCGGGTAACTATGGCTACACCTTC.